The clone carrying this T cell receptor (beta chain) is labeled as large. Its antigen is not identified. The TRBV12-4/TRBJ1-2 clonotypes were amplified using barcode primers with ligated adaptors. One entry per CDR3 protein, called by TCRdb with MiXCR from the multiplex PCR reads. This table holds 900 to 1,000 distinct CDR3 sequences, 2.9% found once. Findings and caveats of the study: Tumor memory CD4+ T cell TCR gene usage clustered with blood and lymph node memory CD4+ cells and lymph node naive CD4+ cells. Greatest tumor Treg TCR overlap was with tumor naive CD4+ cells. Under 2.3% of tumor Treg sequences matched blood Tregs or memory cells.

Cells sorted as Tregs were CD4+, CD25+ and CD127-/low. Trimming removed 4 bases from V and 10 bases from J, with 16 bases in between. The CDR3 covers 13 residues. The sample comprised tumor-infiltrating Tregs sorted from the breast tumor. The chain uses TRBV12-3 or TRBV12-4 and TRBJ1-2, with a possible D match to TRBD1 (5 bases). The origin of this receptor is a female donor with breast cancer. CDR3 in amino acids: CASSSPTGRSYTF. In nucleotides, the CDR3 is TGTGCCAGCAGTTCTCCTACGGGACGCTCCTACACCTTC.